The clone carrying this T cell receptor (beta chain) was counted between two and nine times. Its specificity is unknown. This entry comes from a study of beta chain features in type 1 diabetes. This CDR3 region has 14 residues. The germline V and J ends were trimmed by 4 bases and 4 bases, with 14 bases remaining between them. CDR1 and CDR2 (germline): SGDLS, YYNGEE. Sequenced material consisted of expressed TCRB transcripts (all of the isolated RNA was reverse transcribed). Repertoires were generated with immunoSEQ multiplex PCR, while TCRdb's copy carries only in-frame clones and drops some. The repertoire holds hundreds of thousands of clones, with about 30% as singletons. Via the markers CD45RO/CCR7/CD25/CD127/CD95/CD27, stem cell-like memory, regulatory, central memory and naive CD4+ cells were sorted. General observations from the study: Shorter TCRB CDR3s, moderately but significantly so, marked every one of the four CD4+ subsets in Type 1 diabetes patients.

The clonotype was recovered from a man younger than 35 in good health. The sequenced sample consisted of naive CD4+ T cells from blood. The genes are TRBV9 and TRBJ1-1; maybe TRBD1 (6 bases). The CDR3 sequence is CASSPAGGGTEAFF. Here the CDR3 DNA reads TGTGCCAGCAGCCCAGCGGGAGGGGGCACTGAAGCTTTCTTT.